The 6 T cell receptor beta chains in this list originate from one sample, sequenced in a study of response to subunit inactivated influenza vaccine. Using its own MiXCR run on the RT-PCR reads, TCRdb lists one record per CDR3 protein. The table includes about 500,000 distinct CDR3 sequences, 16% detected once. The sample was CD4+ T cells sorted from PBMCs, taken 23 months after vaccination. Source of these receptors: a man aged 45-69 years who received an inactivated influenza vaccine.

This clonotype was observed many times. The CDR3 region has the DNA TGTGCCAGCAGCTTAGCGCGTCGTCAGGGGGAGGCTTTCTTT. It is translated as CASSLARRQGEAFF. The V call is TRBV7-2, the J call TRBJ1-1; the match to TRBD1 covers 7 bases. The junction had 9 bases not matched to a gene; V was cut back by 0 bases and J by 11 bases. The CDR3 contains 14 residues. CDR1 SGHTA and CDR2 FQGNSA come from the germline V gene. The full variable domain, with the rest looked up from reference TRBV7-2 and TRBJ1-1, is GAGVSQSPSNKVTEKGKDVELRCDPISGHTALYWYRQSLGQGLEFLIYFQGNSAPDKSGLPSDRFSAERTGGSVSTLTIQRTQQEDSAVYLCASSLARRQGEAFFGQGTRLTVV.

The chain has TRBV9 and TRBJ2-7, with TRBD2 matching over 12 bases. Germline CDR1 SGDLS, CDR2 YYNGEE. V was pared by 4 bases and J by 4 bases, with 12 bases of the junction left unmatched. CDR3 size: 17 residues. The CDR3 is CASSSGGTSGPQYEQYF. In nucleotides, the CDR3 is TGTGCCAGCAGCTCCGGCGGGACTAGCGGGCCCCAATACGAGCAGTACTTC.

V gene TRBV5-1 combines with J gene TRBJ2-3; D is perhaps TRBD2 (6 bases). Germline V gene data show CDR1 as SGHRS and CDR2 as YFSETQ. The CDR3 is 14 amino acids. V lost 4 bases to trimming and J lost 0 bases, with 9 bases between them. CDR3 nucleotides: TGCGCCAGCAGCGGCGGGGCTAGCACAGATACGCAGTATTTT. It yields the protein CASSGGASTDTQYF.

The sample holds one count of this clonotype. The rearrangement uses TRBV20-1 and TRBJ1-2; TRBD1 might be the D (5 bases). V dropped 6 bases and J dropped 4 bases, with 15 bases sitting between them. Germline loops: CDR1 DFQATT, CDR2 SNEGSKA (reference sequence). The CDR3 runs 13 residues. As DNA, the CDR3 is TGCAGTGCCAGGCCGGGGGGGGGCTATGGCTACACCTTC. It yields the protein CSARPGGGYGYTF.

The sample holds a few counts of this clonotype. This chain uses TRBV29-1 with TRBJ2-3; TRBD1 is a possible D gene (6 bases). Trimming removed 6 bases at V and 6 bases at J, with 13 bases between. This CDR3 has 12 residues. Germline V gene lookup returns CDR1 SQVTM and CDR2 ANQGSEA. CDR3 loop: CSVDKGDDTQYF. The DNA for the CDR3 is TGCAGCGTGGATAAGGGGGATGATACGCAGTATTTT.

The chain links TRBV15 to TRBJ2-1; D possibly matches TRBD1 or TRBD2 (6 bases each). The germline V gene has CDR1 LNHNV and CDR2 YYDKDF (reference sequence). V was trimmed by 3 bases and J by 7 bases, leaving 10 bases between them. The CDR3 sequence is 13 residues long. The CDR3: CATSSEGGNEQFF. CDR3 in DNA: TGTGCCACCAGCAGTGAAGGGGGGAATGAGCAGTTCTTC.